A single sample is the source of the 5 T cell receptor beta chains below, sequenced in a study of T cell responses to AZD1222 COVID-19 vaccine. The data were produced by immunoSEQ multiplex PCR, yet TCRdb's version contains in-frame clones alone and is incomplete. The table has over 150,000 clones, roughly 88% seen once. Material: peripheral blood, obtained on day 0 of AZD1222 vaccination. The source is an adult in good health.

The chain couples TRBV30 to TRBJ2-1; the match to TRBD2 covers 12 bases. This CDR3 is 16 amino acids long. V was clipped by 0 bases and J by 4 bases; unmatched bases: 4. Germline assignment: CDR1 GTSNPN and CDR2 SVGIG (reference sequence). CDR3 nucleotides: TGTGCCTGGAGTGTAAGAACTAGCGGGGGGTACAATGAGCAGTTCTTC. Residues: CAWSVRTSGGYNEQFF.

This chain uses TRBV6-1 with TRBJ2-3, with D unresolved. Germline V gene sequence: CDR1 MNHNS, CDR2 SASEGT. Trimming left V 3 bases short and J 6 bases short, with 13 bases between. The CDR3 consists of 14 residues. The CDR3 is CASSDVVERDTQYF. In nucleotides, the CDR3 is TGTGCCAGCAGTGACGTAGTGGAGAGGGATACGCAGTATTTT.

This chain uses TRBV6-5 with TRBJ1-1, with D uncertain. V dropped 1 base and J dropped 2 bases, with 8 bases sitting between them. The CDR3 spans 14 residues. CDR1 is MNHEY and CDR2 is SVGAGI in the germline V gene. CDR3 sequence: CASSYFLGNTEAFF. The CDR3 DNA follows: TGTGCCAGCAGTTACTTTCTGGGAAACACTGAAGCTTTCTTT.

This chain connects TRBV5-1 to TRBJ1-4; D remains unclear. V was trimmed by 0 bases and J by 8 bases, leaving 14 bases between them. This CDR3 contains 15 residues. Germline assignment: CDR1 SGHRS and CDR2 YFSETQ. The CDR3 loop reads CASSLAGYREEKLFF. CDR3 in DNA: TGCGCCAGCAGCTTGGCTGGGTATCGGGAGGAAAAACTGTTTTTT.

The chain joins TRBV7-9 to TRBJ2-5; tentatively, D is TRBD2 (5 bases). The germline CDR1 and CDR2 sequences are SEHNR and FQNEAQ (reference sequence). The CDR3 has 14 amino acids. V shed 4 bases and J shed 4 bases, with 13 bases lying between them. The DNA for the CDR3 is TGTGCCAGCAGCTCGGACTGGCCAGGAGAGACCCAGTACTTC. This translates into CASSSDWPGETQYF.